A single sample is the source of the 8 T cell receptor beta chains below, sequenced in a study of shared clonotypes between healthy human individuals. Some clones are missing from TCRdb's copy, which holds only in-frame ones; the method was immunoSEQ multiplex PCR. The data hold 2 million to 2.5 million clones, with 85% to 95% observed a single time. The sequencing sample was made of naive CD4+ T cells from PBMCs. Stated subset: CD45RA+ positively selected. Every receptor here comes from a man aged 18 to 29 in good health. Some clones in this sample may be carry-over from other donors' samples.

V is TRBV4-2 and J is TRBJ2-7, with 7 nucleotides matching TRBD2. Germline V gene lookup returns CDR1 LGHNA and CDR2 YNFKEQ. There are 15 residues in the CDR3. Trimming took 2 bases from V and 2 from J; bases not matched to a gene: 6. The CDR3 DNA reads TGTGCCAGCAGCCAATCTCTAGCGGAACCCTACGAGCAGTACTTC. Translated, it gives CASSQSLAEPYEQYF.

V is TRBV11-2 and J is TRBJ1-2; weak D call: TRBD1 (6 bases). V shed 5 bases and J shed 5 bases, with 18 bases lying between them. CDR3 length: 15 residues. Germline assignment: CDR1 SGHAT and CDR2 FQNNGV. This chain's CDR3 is CASSTGPGIGYGYTF. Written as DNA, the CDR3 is TGTGCCAGCAGCACAGGGCCCGGGATCGGGTATGGCTACACCTTC.

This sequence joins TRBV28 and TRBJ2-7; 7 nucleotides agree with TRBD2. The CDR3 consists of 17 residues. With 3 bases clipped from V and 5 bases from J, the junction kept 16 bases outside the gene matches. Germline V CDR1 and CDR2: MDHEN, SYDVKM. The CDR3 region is CASSFYSLSGGLHEQYF. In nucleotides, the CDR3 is TGTGCCAGCAGTTTTTATTCTTTATCGGGAGGTCTCCACGAGCAGTACTTC. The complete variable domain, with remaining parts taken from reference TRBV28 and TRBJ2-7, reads DVKVTQSSRYLVKRTGEKVFLECVQDMDHENMFWYRQDPGLGLRLIYFSYDVKMKEKGDIPEGYSVSREKKERFSLILESASTNQTSMYLCASSFYSLSGGLHEQYFGPGTRLTVT.

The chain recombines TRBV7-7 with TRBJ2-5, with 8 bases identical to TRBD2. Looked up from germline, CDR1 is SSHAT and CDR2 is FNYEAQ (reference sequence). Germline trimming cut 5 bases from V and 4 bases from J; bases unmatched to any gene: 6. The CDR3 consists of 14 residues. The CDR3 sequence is CASSHGGDGETQYF. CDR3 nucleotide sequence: TGTGCCAGCAGCCACGGGGGGGATGGAGAGACCCAGTACTTC. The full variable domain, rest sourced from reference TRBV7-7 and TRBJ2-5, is GAGVSQSPRYKVTKRGQDVTLRCDPISSHATLYWYQQALGQGPEFLTYFNYEAQPDKSGLPSDRFSAERPEGSISTLTIQRTEQRDSAMYRCASSHGGDGETQYFGPGTRLLVL.

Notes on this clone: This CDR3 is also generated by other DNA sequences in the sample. The CDR3 spells CASSLRTENTEAFF. DNA of the CDR3: TGCGCCAGCAGCTTGCGGACGGAAAACACTGAAGCTTTCTTT. J is TRBJ1-1 and V is TRBV5-1, with D hard to call. The ends were cut back, 1 base at V and 2 bases at J, with 9 bases in the middle. Germline V gene sequence: CDR1 SGHRS, CDR2 YFSETQ. The CDR3 loop spans 14 amino acids.

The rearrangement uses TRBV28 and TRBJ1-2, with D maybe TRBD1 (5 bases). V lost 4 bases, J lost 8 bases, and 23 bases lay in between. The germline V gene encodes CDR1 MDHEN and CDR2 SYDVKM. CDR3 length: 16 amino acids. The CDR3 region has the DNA TGTGCCAGCAGTTCCCCTTGGATGTCTGGGGGTTACGGCTACACCTTC. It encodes CASSSPWMSGGYGYTF.

The CDR3 DNA reads as TGTGCCAGCAGCTTAGTAGGACAGGAGGCCTACGAGCAGTACTTC. This encodes CASSLVGQEAYEQYF. The genes are TRBV7-8 and TRBJ2-7, with 7 bases matching TRBD1. The J segment lost 2 bases and the V segment lost 1 base, leaving 5 bases of the junction unmatched. CDR3 length: 15 residues. The germline CDR1 and CDR2 sequences are SGHVS and FQNEAQ.

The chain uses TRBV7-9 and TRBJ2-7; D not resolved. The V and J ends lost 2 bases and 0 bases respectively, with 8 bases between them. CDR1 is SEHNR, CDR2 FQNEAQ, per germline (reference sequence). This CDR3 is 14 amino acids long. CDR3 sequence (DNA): TGTGCCAGCAGCTTATATGGGGTCTCCTACGAGCAGTACTTC. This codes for CASSLYGVSYEQYF.